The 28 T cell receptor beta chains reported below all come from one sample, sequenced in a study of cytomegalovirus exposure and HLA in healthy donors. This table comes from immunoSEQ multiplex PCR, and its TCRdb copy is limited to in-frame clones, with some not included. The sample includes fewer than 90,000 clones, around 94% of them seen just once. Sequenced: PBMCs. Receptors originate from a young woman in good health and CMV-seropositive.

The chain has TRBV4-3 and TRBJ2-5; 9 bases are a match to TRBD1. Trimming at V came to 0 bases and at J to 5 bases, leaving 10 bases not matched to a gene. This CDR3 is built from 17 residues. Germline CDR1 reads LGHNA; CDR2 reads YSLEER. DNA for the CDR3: TGCGCCAGCAGCCAAGATTCGGGGGACAGGGCGGGGGAGACCCAGTACTTC. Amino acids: CASSQDSGDRAGETQYF.

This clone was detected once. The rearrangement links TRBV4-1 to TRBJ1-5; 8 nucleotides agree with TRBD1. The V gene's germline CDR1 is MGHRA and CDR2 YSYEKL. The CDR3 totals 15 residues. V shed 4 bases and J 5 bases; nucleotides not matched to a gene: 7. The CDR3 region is CASSRRQGLDQPQHF. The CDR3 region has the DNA TGCGCCAGCAGCCGCCGACAGGGGTTAGATCAGCCCCAGCATTTT.

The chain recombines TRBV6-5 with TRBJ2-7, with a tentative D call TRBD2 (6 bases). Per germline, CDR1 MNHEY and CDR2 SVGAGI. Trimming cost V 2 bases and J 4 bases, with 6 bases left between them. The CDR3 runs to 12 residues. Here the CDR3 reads CASSYRGYEQYF. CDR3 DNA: TGTGCCAGCAGTTACCGGGGGTACGAGCAGTACTTC.

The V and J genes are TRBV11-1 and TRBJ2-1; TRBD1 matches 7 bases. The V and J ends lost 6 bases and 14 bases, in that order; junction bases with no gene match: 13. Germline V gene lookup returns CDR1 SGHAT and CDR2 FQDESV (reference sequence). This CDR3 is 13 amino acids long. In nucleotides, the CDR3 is TGTGCCAGCAGAATGAATTCAGGGGGAGTCGAGTTCTTC. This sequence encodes CASRMNSGGVEFF.

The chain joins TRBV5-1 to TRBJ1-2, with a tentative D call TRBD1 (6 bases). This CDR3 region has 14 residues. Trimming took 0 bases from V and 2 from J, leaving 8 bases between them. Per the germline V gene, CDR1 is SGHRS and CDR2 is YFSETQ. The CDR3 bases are TGCGCCAGCAGCTTGGTCACAGGGAACTATGGCTACACCTTC. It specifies CASSLVTGNYGYTF.

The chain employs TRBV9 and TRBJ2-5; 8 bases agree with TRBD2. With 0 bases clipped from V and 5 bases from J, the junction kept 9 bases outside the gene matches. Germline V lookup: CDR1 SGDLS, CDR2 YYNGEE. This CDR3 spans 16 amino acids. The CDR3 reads CASSVAPGLGGETQYF. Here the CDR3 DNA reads TGTGCCAGCAGCGTAGCTCCGGGACTAGGAGGGGAGACCCAGTACTTC.

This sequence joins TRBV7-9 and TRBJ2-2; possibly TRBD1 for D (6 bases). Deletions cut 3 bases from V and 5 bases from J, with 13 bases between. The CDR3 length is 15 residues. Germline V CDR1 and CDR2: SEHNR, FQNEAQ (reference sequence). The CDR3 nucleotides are TGTGCCAGCAGCTTTGGGGGCGCAGGGACCGGGGAGCTGTTTTTT. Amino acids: CASSFGGAGTGELFF.

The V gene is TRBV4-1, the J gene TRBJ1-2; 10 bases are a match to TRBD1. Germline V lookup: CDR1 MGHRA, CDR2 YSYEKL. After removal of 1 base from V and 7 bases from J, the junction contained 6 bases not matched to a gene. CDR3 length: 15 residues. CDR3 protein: CASSQASGTGVGYTF. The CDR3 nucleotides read TGCGCCAGCAGCCAAGCATCCGGGACAGGGGTTGGCTACACCTTC.

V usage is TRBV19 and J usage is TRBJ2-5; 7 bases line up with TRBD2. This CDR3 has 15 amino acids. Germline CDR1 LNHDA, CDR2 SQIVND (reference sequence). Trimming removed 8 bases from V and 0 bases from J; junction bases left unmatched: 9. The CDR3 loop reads CASPSREANQETQYF. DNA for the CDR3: TGTGCCAGTCCGTCCCGGGAGGCGAACCAAGAGACCCAGTACTTC.

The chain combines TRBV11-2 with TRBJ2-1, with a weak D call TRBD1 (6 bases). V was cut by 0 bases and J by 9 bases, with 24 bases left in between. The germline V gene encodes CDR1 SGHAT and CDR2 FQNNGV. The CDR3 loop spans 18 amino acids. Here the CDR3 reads CASSLELQGVGNYGEQFF. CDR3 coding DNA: TGTGCCAGCAGCTTAGAGCTACAGGGAGTGGGTAACTACGGTGAGCAGTTCTTC.

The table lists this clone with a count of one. CDR3 sequence: CASISDIQAFSGNTIYF. The CDR3 DNA sequence: TGTGCCAGCATCAGTGACATACAGGCTTTCTCTGGAAACACCATATATTTT. J is TRBJ1-3 and V is TRBV11-2; a weak D match, TRBD1 (5 bases). The V end was cut by 7 bases, the J end by 0 bases, with 19 bases between. Germline V gene data show CDR1 as SGHAT and CDR2 as FQNNGV. The CDR3 runs 17 residues.

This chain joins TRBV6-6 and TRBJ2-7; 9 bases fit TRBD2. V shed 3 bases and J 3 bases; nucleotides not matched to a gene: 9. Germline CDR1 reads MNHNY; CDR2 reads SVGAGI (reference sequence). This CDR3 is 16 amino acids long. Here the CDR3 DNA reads TGTGCCAGCAGTTATGGCGGGCTAGCGGGGTTCTACGAGCAGTACTTC. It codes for CASSYGGLAGFYEQYF.

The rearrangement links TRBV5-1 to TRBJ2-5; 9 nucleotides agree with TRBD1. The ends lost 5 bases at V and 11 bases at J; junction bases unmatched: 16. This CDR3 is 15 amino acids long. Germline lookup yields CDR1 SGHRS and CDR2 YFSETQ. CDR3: CASSADRGDLMEQYF. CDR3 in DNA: TGCGCCAGCAGTGCCGACAGGGGGGATCTCATGGAGCAGTACTTC.

CDR3 amino acids: CASSLWVGAYPGYTF. The CDR3 nucleotides read TGCGCCAGCAGCTTATGGGTGGGGGCCTACCCTGGCTACACCTTC. The chain carries TRBV5-1 and TRBJ1-2; D might be TRBD1 (6 bases). CDR1 is SGHRS, CDR2 YFSETQ, per germline. This CDR3 has 15 residues. V lost 2 bases and J 7 bases, leaving 18 bases between the germline ends.

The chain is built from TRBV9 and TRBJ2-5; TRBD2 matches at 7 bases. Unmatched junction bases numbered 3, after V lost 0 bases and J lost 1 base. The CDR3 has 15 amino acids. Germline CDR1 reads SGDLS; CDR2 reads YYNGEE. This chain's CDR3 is CASSVGTGGQETQYF. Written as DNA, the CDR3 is TGTGCCAGCAGCGTAGGAACGGGAGGCCAAGAGACCCAGTACTTC.

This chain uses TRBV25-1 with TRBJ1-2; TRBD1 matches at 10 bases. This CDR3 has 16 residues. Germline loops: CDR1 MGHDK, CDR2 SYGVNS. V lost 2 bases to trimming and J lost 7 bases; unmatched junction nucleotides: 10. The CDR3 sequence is CASSEGGTGAVFGYTF. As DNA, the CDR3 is TGTGCCAGCAGTGAAGGAGGGACAGGGGCTGTATTTGGCTACACCTTC.

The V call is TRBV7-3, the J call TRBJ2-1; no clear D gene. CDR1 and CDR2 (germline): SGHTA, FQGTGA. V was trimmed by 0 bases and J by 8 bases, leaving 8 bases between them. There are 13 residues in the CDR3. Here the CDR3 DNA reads TGTGCCAGCAGCTTAACGAGGTGGGATGAGCAGTTCTTC. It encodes CASSLTRWDEQFF.

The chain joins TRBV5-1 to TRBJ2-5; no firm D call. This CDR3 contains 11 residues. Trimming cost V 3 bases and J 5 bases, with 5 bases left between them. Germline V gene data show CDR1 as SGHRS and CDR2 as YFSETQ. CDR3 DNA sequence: TGCGCCAGCAGCTCGGTCGAGACCCAGTACTTC. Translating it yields CASSSVETQYF.

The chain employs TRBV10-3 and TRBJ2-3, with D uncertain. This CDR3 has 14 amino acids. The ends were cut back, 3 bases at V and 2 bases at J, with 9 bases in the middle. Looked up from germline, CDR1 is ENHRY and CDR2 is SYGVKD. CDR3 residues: CAISEVTYTDTQYF. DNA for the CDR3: TGTGCCATCAGTGAAGTCACCTACACAGATACGCAGTATTTT.

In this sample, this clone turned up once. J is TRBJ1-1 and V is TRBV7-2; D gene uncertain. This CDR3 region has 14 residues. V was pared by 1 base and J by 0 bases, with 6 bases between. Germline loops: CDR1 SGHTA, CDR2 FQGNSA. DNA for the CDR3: TGTGCCAGCAGCTTAGTTCCGGTGAACACTGAAGCTTTCTTT. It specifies CASSLVPVNTEAFF.

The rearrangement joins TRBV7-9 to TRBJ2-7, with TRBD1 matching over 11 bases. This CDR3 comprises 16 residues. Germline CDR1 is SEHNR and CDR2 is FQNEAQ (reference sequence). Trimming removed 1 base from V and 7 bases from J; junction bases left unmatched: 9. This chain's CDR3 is CASSLGTGGGQGEQYF. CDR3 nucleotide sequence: TGTGCCAGCAGCTTAGGGACAGGGGGCGGTCAGGGGGAGCAGTACTTC.

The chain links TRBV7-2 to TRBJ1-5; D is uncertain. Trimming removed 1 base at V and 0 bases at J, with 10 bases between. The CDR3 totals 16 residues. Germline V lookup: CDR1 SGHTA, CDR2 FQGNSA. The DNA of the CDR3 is TGTGCCAGCAGCTTAGTCGGAGGATATAGCAATCAGCCCCAGCATTTT. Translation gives CASSLVGGYSNQPQHF.

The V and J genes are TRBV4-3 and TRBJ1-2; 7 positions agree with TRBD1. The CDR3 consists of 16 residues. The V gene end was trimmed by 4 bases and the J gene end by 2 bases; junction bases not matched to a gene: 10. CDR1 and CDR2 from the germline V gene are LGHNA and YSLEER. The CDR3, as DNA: TGCGCCAGCAGCCCCGCGGACAGGACCCTCAACTATGGCTACACCTTC. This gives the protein CASSPADRTLNYGYTF.

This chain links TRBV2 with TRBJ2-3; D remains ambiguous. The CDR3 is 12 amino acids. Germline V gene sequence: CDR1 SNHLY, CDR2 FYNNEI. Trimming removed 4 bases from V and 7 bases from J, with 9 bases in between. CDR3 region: CASSVPEHTQYF. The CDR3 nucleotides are TGTGCCAGCAGTGTGCCAGAACATACGCAGTATTTT.

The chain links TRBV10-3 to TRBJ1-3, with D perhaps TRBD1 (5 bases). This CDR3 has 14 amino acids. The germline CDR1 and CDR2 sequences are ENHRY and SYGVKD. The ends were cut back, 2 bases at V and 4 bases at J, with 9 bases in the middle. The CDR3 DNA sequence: TGTGCCATCAGTGAGGGGGCGCAGGGAAACACCATATATTTT. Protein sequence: CAISEGAQGNTIYF.

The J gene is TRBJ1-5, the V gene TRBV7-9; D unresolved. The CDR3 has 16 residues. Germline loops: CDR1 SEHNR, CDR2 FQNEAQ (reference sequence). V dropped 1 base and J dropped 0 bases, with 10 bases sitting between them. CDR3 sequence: CASSLELGVSNQPQHF. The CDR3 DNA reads TGTGCCAGCAGCTTAGAGCTCGGGGTTAGCAATCAGCCCCAGCATTTT.

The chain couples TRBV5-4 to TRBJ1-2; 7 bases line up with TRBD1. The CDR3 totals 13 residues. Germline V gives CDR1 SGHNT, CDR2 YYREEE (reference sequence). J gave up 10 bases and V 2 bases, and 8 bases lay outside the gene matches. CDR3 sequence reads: CASSFQGVVDYTF. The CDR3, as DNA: TGTGCCAGCAGCTTTCAGGGGGTAGTAGACTACACCTTC.

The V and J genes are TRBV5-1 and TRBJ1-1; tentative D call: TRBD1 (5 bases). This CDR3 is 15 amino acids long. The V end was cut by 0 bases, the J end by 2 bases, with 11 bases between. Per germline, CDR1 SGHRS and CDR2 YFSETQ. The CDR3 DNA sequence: TGCGCCAGCAGCTTGGCAGGGTTCCTAAACACTGAAGCTTTCTTT. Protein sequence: CASSLAGFLNTEAFF.